The 25 T cell receptor beta chains given below trace back to one sample, sequenced in a study of regulatory T cells in long-lasting Graves disease. Time point defined: newly diagnosed GD, antithyroid drugs for less than 3 months. PBMC RNA served as the TCR library source. Construction of TCR beta libraries relied on iRepertoire HTBI primers and on Arm-PCR targeting CDR3 regions. One entry per CDR3 protein, called by TCRdb with MiXCR from the multiplex PCR reads. The sample has hundreds of thousands of distinct CDR3 sequences, about a sixth seen once. Sample: peripheral blood mononuclear cells (PBMCs), taken at new diagnosis, from a patient treated with antithyroid drugs. The receptors were gathered from a female donor with Graves disease.

V usage is TRBV7-9 and J usage is TRBJ1-4, with unresolved D. CDR1 SEHNR and CDR2 FQNEAQ come from the germline V gene (reference sequence). This CDR3 is 13 amino acids long. Trimming took off 6 bases at V and 0 bases at J, with 5 bases between the two ends. CDR3 DNA sequence: TGTGCCAGCAGTTTTTCAACTAATGAAAAACTGTTTTTT. It specifies CASSFSTNEKLFF.

This clonotype was seen many times. The rearrangement joins TRBV12-3 or TRBV12-4 to TRBJ2-1; 7 positions match TRBD1. Trimming at V came to 5 bases and at J to 0 bases, leaving 1 base not matched to a gene. This CDR3 has 14 amino acids. CDR3 sequence (DNA): TGTGCCAGCAGTCGACAGGGCTCCTACAATGAGCAGTTCTTC. This gives the protein CASSRQGSYNEQFF.

The genes are TRBV6-2 or TRBV6-3 and TRBJ1-1, with TRBD1 as a possible D gene (6 bases). The germline CDR1 and CDR2 sequences are MNHEY and SVGEGT. V gave up 6 bases and J gave up 6 bases, with 14 bases separating them. This CDR3 has 13 amino acids. The CDR3 is CASSQKGGAEAFF. Written as DNA, the CDR3 is TGTGCCAGCAGCCAAAAAGGGGGGGCTGAAGCTTTCTTT.

With regard to this clonotype: One end of the junction does not line up with germline, which may come from a read error. The J gene is TRBJ2-4, the V gene TRBV7-2; D remains unclear. Germline V gene data show CDR1 as SGHTA and CDR2 as FQGNSA. The CDR3 runs to 15 residues. CDR3 DNA: TGCGCCAGCAGCCAAGATATCTGGGCCCGAAACATTCAGTACTTC. Encoded protein: CASSQDIWARNIQYF.

The V and J genes are TRBV12-5 and TRBJ1-5, with D hard to call. The CDR3 runs to 14 residues. Trimming removed 3 bases at V and 4 bases at J, with 10 bases between. The germline CDR1 and CDR2 sequences are LGHNT and FRNRAP. The CDR3 spells CASGLHGPNQPQHF. The CDR3 bases are TGTGCTAGTGGTTTACACGGACCGAATCAGCCCCAGCATTTT. The full variable domain, rest sourced from reference TRBV12-5 and TRBJ1-5, is DARVTQTPRHKVTEMGQEVTMRCQPILGHNTVFWYRQTMMQGLELLAYFRNRAPLDDSGMPKDRFSAEMPDATLATLKIQPSEPRDSAVYFCASGLHGPNQPQHFGDGTRLSIL.

This clonotype was recorded many times. J is TRBJ1-4 and V is TRBV4-1; D unresolved. The germline CDR1 and CDR2 sequences are MGHRA and YSYEKL. The V end was cut by 0 bases, the J end by 2 bases, with 7 bases between. The CDR3 covers 15 residues. The CDR3 here is CASSQEGNTNEKLFF. CDR3 sequence (DNA): TGCGCCAGCAGCCAAGAGGGGAACACTAATGAAAAACTGTTTTTT.

This clonotype was recorded many times. The genes are TRBV6-1 and TRBJ1-1; weak D call: TRBD1 (5 bases). The CDR3 spans 14 residues. Trimming cost V 7 bases and J 1 base, with 13 bases left between them. The germline V gene has CDR1 MNHNS and CDR2 SASEGT. Here the CDR3 DNA reads TGTGCCAGCAAGTATCGGGGGTCGAACACTGAAGCTTTCTTT. It is translated as CASKYRGSNTEAFF.

This clonotype occurred a few times. The chain carries TRBV28 and TRBJ2-5; a possible D gene is TRBD2 (6 bases). Germline CDR1 is MDHEN and CDR2 is SYDVKM. V dropped 0 bases and J dropped 4 bases, with 15 bases sitting between them. This CDR3 is built from 16 residues. The CDR3 DNA reads TGTGCCAGCAGTTTATGGGTAGTTGGGAGGAGAGAGACCCAGTACTTC. Its protein is CASSLWVVGRRETQYF.

The table lists this clonotype with many counts. The genes are TRBV4-1 and TRBJ1-1; a weak D match, TRBD1 (6 bases). Trimming took off 4 bases at V and 4 bases at J, with 22 bases between the two ends. Germline CDR1 and CDR2: MGHRA and YSYEKL. This CDR3 has 17 residues. Written as DNA, the CDR3 is TGCGCCAGCAGCCGAACCATGACAGGACTTGGGGGCACTGAAGCTTTCTTT. Amino acids: CASSRTMTGLGGTEAFF.

This clonotype came up many times. V gene TRBV2 combines with J gene TRBJ2-2; D may be TRBD2 (5 bases). V gave up 3 bases and J gave up 1 base, with 24 bases separating them. The V gene's germline CDR1 is SNHLY and CDR2 FYNNEI. This CDR3 contains 20 residues. CDR3 bases: TGTGCCAGCAGTGACCCCACTAACCGGGAACTACCTAAGAACACCGGGGAGCTGTTTTTT. This codes for CASSDPTNRELPKNTGELFF.

The chain employs TRBV4-1 and TRBJ1-4; TRBD1 matches at 7 bases. The germline V gene encodes CDR1 MGHRA and CDR2 YSYEKL. V shed 3 bases and J 0 bases; nucleotides not matched to a gene: 10. CDR3 length: 18 residues. This chain's CDR3 is CASSHRWTGRATNEKLFF. CDR3 nucleotides: TGCGCCAGCAGCCATCGATGGACAGGACGAGCAACTAATGAAAAACTGTTTTTT.

This clonotype was picked up a small number of times. The chain carries TRBV29-1 and TRBJ2-7; 7 bases fit TRBD1. The CDR3 sequence is 15 residues long. Trimming removed 4 bases from V and 1 base from J; junction bases left unmatched: 10. The germline gives CDR1 SQVTM, CDR2 ANQGSEA. The CDR3 bases are TGCAGCGTTGCCCTCCACAGGGGACAATCCTACGAGCAGTACTTC. Encoded protein: CSVALHRGQSYEQYF.

A remark on this clonotype: A much larger clone is a single base away; this may be a read error. This rearrangement joins TRBV18 to TRBJ1-3; D remains unclear. CDR1 is KGHSH, CDR2 LQKENI, per germline. The CDR3 runs to 13 residues. V was trimmed by 3 bases and J by 4 bases, leaving 7 bases between them. The CDR3 sequence is CASSPHEGNTIYF. CDR3 sequence (DNA): TGTGCCAGCTCACCTCACGAGGGAAACACCATATATTTT.

In this sample, this clonotype turned up many times. This chain connects TRBV29-1 to TRBJ1-2; D remains unclear. The CDR3 extends over 15 amino acids. V lost 4 bases and J 0 bases, leaving 15 bases between the germline ends. CDR1 is SQVTM and CDR2 is ANQGSEA in the germline V gene. The CDR3 DNA sequence: TGCAGCGTTGCCCCGCAGGTCCCCTCTAACTATGGCTACACCTTC. Translated: CSVAPQVPSNYGYTF.

This clonotype has only one observation. The chain is built from TRBV6-2 or TRBV6-3 and TRBJ1-5; 8 bases align to TRBD1. The germline CDR1 and CDR2 sequences are MNHEY and SVGEGT. J gave up 1 base and V 4 bases, and 6 bases lay outside the gene matches. The CDR3 sequence is 16 residues long. The DNA for the CDR3 is TGTGCCAGCAGTTCTCCGACAGGGGCCAGCAATCAGCCCCAGCATTTT. Its translation is CASSSPTGASNQPQHF.

This clonotype came up many times. The chain uses TRBV15 and TRBJ2-1; no firm D call. From germline, CDR1 is LNHNV and CDR2 YYDKDF (reference sequence). V was trimmed by 6 bases and J by 0 bases, leaving 15 bases between them. The CDR3 sequence is 16 residues long. CDR3 protein: CATRGHDLSSYNEQFF. The CDR3 coding sequence is TGTGCCACCAGAGGGCACGACTTGAGCTCCTACAATGAGCAGTTCTTC.

This clonotype showed up many times. The chain is built from TRBV7-6 and TRBJ2-5, with D unresolved. V was cut by 0 bases and J by 5 bases, with 13 bases left in between. The CDR3 loop spans 15 amino acids. Germline V gives CDR1 SGHVS, CDR2 FNYEAQ. The CDR3 protein is CASSLAVWARETQYF. The CDR3 region has the DNA TGTGCCAGCAGCTTAGCAGTTTGGGCCAGGGAGACCCAGTACTTC.

This clonotype was counted ten times or more. V usage is TRBV4-1 and J usage is TRBJ1-5; 7 positions agree with TRBD1. The V and J ends lost 3 bases and 0 bases, in that order; junction bases with no gene match: 8. CDR3 length: 17 amino acids. CDR1 is MGHRA and CDR2 is YSYEKL in the germline V gene. The CDR3 DNA sequence: TGCGCCAGCAGCCAGGACAGGAGAACTTATAGCAATCAGCCCCAGCATTTT. This sequence encodes CASSQDRRTYSNQPQHF.

This chain links TRBV30 with TRBJ2-5, with D hard to call. Germline loops: CDR1 GTSNPN, CDR2 SVGIG (reference sequence). Trimming took 1 base from V and 4 from J, leaving 13 bases between them. CDR3 length: 14 amino acids. The CDR3 bases are TGTGCCTGGAGTGAAAGGCAGCGCCCAGAGACCCAGTACTTC. This codes for CAWSERQRPETQYF.

This clonotype showed up just a few times. The rearrangement links TRBV27 to TRBJ1-1; D not certain. V was shortened by 0 bases and J by 1 base, with 3 bases between the two germline ends. Germline CDR1 and CDR2: MNHEY and SMNVEV (reference sequence). The CDR3 covers 13 residues. The CDR3 here is CASSLSTNTEAFF. CDR3 coding DNA: TGTGCCAGCAGTTTATCCACGAACACTGAAGCTTTCTTT.

This clonotype was seen only a few times. The V and J genes are TRBV7-9 and TRBJ1-6, with D possibly TRBD1 on 6 matching bases. The CDR3 covers 17 residues. Germline-derived CDR1 and CDR2 are SEHNR and FQNEAQ (reference sequence). V was clipped by 0 bases and J by 5 bases, with 14 bases between them. The CDR3 bases are TGTGCCAGCAGCTTAGCTGGGGGGGGGGCTAATAATTCACCCCTCCACTTT. Translated: CASSLAGGGANNSPLHF. Based on the CDR3 plus reference TRBV7-9 and TRBJ1-6, the full variable domain is DTGVSQNPRHKITKRGQNVTFRCDPISEHNRLYWYRQTLGQGPEFLTYFQNEAQLEKSRLLSDRFSAERPKGSFSTLEIQRTEQGDSAMYLCASSLAGGGANNSPLHFGNGTRLTVT.

Many counts were recorded for this clonotype. V is TRBV5-1 and J is TRBJ2-7, with 8 bases lining up with TRBD1. The germline V gene has CDR1 SGHRS and CDR2 YFSETQ. V was pared by 4 bases and J by 7 bases, with 13 bases of the junction left unmatched. CDR3 length equals 15 residues. The CDR3 DNA follows: TGCGCCAGCAGCACCGGGACAGGACGAGTTATAGAGCAGTACTTC. Amino acids: CASSTGTGRVIEQYF.

V is TRBV2 and J is TRBJ2-5; 12 positions agree with TRBD2. Trimming removed 6 bases from V and 5 bases from J; junction bases left unmatched: 7. Germline CDR1 is SNHLY and CDR2 is FYNNEI. The CDR3 is made up of 15 amino acids. The CDR3 reads CASRATSGRGETQYF. CDR3 DNA: TGTGCCAGCAGAGCGACTAGCGGGAGAGGGGAGACCCAGTACTTC.

The table lists this clonotype with a few counts. This chain uses TRBV19 with TRBJ1-4; D is possibly TRBD1 (5 bases). The germline V and J ends were trimmed by 6 bases and 4 bases, with 15 bases remaining between them. Germline V lookup: CDR1 LNHDA, CDR2 SQIVND (reference sequence). The CDR3 is 15 residues long. In DNA, the CDR3 is TGTGCCAGTAGCCCCTCTGGGGGTATTAATGAAAAACTGTTTTTT. Its translation: CASSPSGGINEKLFF.

The genes are TRBV18 and TRBJ1-2, with 7 nucleotides matching TRBD1. The CDR3 has 13 residues. Germline CDR1 is KGHSH and CDR2 is LQKENI. J gave up 6 bases and V 3 bases, and 4 bases lay outside the gene matches. The CDR3 region is CASSPVQGHGYTF. The DNA for the CDR3 is TGTGCCAGCTCACCTGTACAGGGGCATGGCTACACCTTC.